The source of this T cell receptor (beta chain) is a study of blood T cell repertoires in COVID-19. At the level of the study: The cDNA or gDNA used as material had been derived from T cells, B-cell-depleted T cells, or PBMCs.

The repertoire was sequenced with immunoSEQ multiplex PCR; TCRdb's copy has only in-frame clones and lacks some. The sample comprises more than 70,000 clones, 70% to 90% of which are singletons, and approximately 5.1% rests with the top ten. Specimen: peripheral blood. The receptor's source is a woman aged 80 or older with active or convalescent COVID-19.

DNA of the CDR3: TGCGCCAGCAGCACACAGGGGCCAAATTCACCCCTCCACTTT. Protein product: CASSTQGPNSPLHF. The chain employs TRBV4-1 and TRBJ1-6; 7 nucleotides align to TRBD1. Per germline, CDR1 MGHRA and CDR2 YSYEKL. The trim removed 5 bases at V and 7 bases at J, leaving 5 bases unmatched. The CDR3 totals 14 residues.